These 20 T cell receptor beta chains originate from one sample sequenced in a study of cytomegalovirus exposure and HLA in healthy donors. 13 Jbeta primers and 60 Vbeta primers were used for the PCR. The table came from immunoSEQ multiplex PCR; TCRdb's copy has only in-frame clones and leaves some out. The sample lists over 95,000 clones; around 82% were seen once. The sequencing input was PBMCs. These receptors originate from a woman aged 25 to 39 in good health and CMV-seropositive.

The chain has TRBV14 and TRBJ2-1; D remains ambiguous. V lost 0 bases and J lost 0, with 12 bases in between. Looked up from germline, CDR1 is SGHDN and CDR2 is FVKESK. The CDR3 runs to 17 residues. CDR3 nucleotides: TGTGCCAGCAGCCAAGATGGATGGGCAAGCTCCTACAATGAGCAGTTCTTC. Encoded protein: CASSQDGWASSYNEQFF.

This chain joins TRBV4-1 and TRBJ1-5, with D maybe TRBD1 (6 bases). CDR1 MGHRA and CDR2 YSYEKL come from the germline V gene. V was trimmed by 3 bases and J by 6 bases, leaving 18 bases between them. This CDR3 comprises 16 residues. CDR3 DNA sequence: TGCGCCAGCAGCCAGGGCTCTGGGGGCCCCAGTCAGCCCCAGCATTTT. As protein: CASSQGSGGPSQPQHF.

This chain uses TRBV30 with TRBJ2-2; no clear D gene. The V gene's germline CDR1 is GTSNPN and CDR2 SVGIG (reference sequence). The CDR3 contains 13 residues. The germline V and J ends were trimmed by 0 bases and 7 bases, with 9 bases remaining between them. The CDR3 DNA reads as TGTGCCTGGAGTGTTCGTAGTAACGGGGAGCTGTTTTTT. The encoded protein is CAWSVRSNGELFF.

V is TRBV11-2 and J is TRBJ1-1; no reliable D call. Trimming pared 4 bases from V and 9 bases from J, leaving 9 bases between. Germline CDR1 reads SGHAT; CDR2 reads FQNNGV. The CDR3 has 11 amino acids. CDR3 bases: TGTGCCAGCAGCTCTATTATGCAAGCTTTCTTT. Amino acids: CASSSIMQAFF. The variable domain in full, completed from reference TRBV11-2 and TRBJ1-1, reads EAGVAQSPRYKIIEKRQSVAFWCNPISGHATLYWYQQILGQGPKLLIQFQNNGVVDDSQLPKDRFSAERLKGVDSTLKIQPAKLEDSAVYLCASSSIMQAFFGQGTRLTVV.

J is TRBJ2-2 and V is TRBV5-1, with 7 bases identical to TRBD1. V was pared by 0 bases and J by 2 bases, with 1 base of the junction left unmatched. Germline V lookup: CDR1 SGHRS, CDR2 YFSETQ. The CDR3 has 15 amino acids. CDR3 loop: CASSLGGGNTGELFF. CDR3 nucleotide sequence: TGCGCCAGCAGCTTGGGAGGGGGCAACACCGGGGAGCTGTTTTTT.

The genes are TRBV18 and TRBJ1-3, with D perhaps TRBD1 (6 bases). The CDR3 contains 15 residues. Germline V gene sequence: CDR1 KGHSH, CDR2 LQKENI. Trimming took 1 base from V and 7 from J, leaving 14 bases between them. The DNA for the CDR3 is TGTGCCAGCTCACCACTCCCAGGGGTTGGTAACACCATATATTTT. As protein: CASSPLPGVGNTIYF.

The CDR3 protein is CASSKRRNYGYTF. Written as DNA, the CDR3 is TGTGCCAGCAGCAAGCGGCGGAACTATGGCTACACCTTC. The genes are TRBV21-1 and TRBJ1-2. TRBV21-1 is given as a pseudogene. The CDR3 totals 13 residues.

V is TRBV12-5 and J is TRBJ2-3, with D possibly being TRBD2 (5 bases). The V gene lost 9 bases and the J gene lost 2 bases, with 12 bases spanning the gap. The length of the CDR3 is 13 residues. Germline V gene data show CDR1 as LGHNT and CDR2 as FRNRAP. CDR3 nucleotide sequence: TGTGCTAGCGCTAGCCCCAACACAGATACGCAGTATTTT. The encoded protein is CASASPNTDTQYF.

The chain has TRBV11-2 and TRBJ1-2; D is perhaps TRBD1 (5 bases). V was shortened by 3 bases and J by 6 bases, with 11 bases between the two germline ends. Looked up from germline, CDR1 is SGHAT and CDR2 is FQNNGV. The CDR3 totals 13 residues. DNA for the CDR3: TGTGCCAGCAGCTTCTACCCCAGGGATGGCTACACCTTC. Translation gives CASSFYPRDGYTF.

The V and J genes are TRBV30 and TRBJ2-5, with 7 positions matching TRBD2. The J segment lost 2 bases and the V segment lost 1 base, leaving 10 bases of the junction unmatched. CDR3 size: 16 residues. Germline V gives CDR1 GTSNPN, CDR2 SVGIG (reference sequence). DNA of the CDR3: TGTGCCTGGAGTGCACCAAATCTAGCGGCACAAGAGACCCAGTACTTC. This sequence encodes CAWSAPNLAAQETQYF.

This chain links TRBV11-3 with TRBJ1-1; possible D gene TRBD1, 6 bases. Germline lookup yields CDR1 SGHNT and CDR2 YENEEA. The germline V and J ends were trimmed by 6 bases and 5 bases, with 13 bases remaining between them. This CDR3 spans 13 amino acids. Here the CDR3 DNA reads TGTGCCAGCAGTTTCGACAGGAGGACTGAAGCTTTCTTT. This gives the protein CASSFDRRTEAFF.

About this clone itself: One end of the junction fails to match germline, which may point to a read error. The V call is TRBV7-9, the J call TRBJ2-3, with TRBD2 identical over 13 bases. This CDR3 is built from 19 residues. Germline V CDR1 and CDR2: SEHNR, FQNEAQ (reference sequence). Written as DNA, the CDR3 is TGTTCCAGCAGAAAACCGGGACTAGCGGGACAAGTTGAAGGGGATACGCAGTATTTT. It encodes CSSRKPGLAGQVEGDTQYF.

This clone was found a few times. V gene TRBV6-5 combines with J gene TRBJ1-3; D is undetermined. The CDR3 has 12 amino acids. The germline V and J ends were trimmed by 11 bases and 3 bases, with 11 bases remaining between them. In germline, CDR1 is MNHEY, CDR2 SVGAGI. CDR3 in amino acids: CACGRYGNTIYF. CDR3 in DNA: TGTGCCTGCGGCCGGTATGGAAACACCATATATTTT.

Worth noting for this clone: One end of the junction is discordant with germline, which a read error may explain. The J gene is TRBJ2-7, the V gene TRBV5-1; D might be TRBD1 (6 bases). Germline V gene sequence: CDR1 SGHRS, CDR2 YFSETQ. CDR3 length: 12 amino acids. The CDR3 here is CASRLGDTDIYF. The CDR3 bases are TGCGCCAGCAGGTTGGGGGACACCGACATATACTTC.

CDR3 loop: CASSRYQETQYF. CDR3 nucleotides: TGTGCCAGCAGCCGGTACCAAGAGACCCAGTACTTC. The chain recombines TRBV5-4 with TRBJ2-5; D is undetermined. The CDR3 sequence is 12 residues long. Between the trimmed V and J ends, which lost 4 bases and 0 bases, there was a span of 4 bases. Germline lookup yields CDR1 SGHNT and CDR2 YYREEE (reference sequence).

This clone was seen a single time. The chain links TRBV7-3 to TRBJ1-6; 9 bases are a match to TRBD1. Per germline, CDR1 SGHTA and CDR2 FQGTGA. Losses at the gene ends were 6 bases for V and 5 bases for J; bases not matched to a gene: 5. This CDR3 has 15 residues. The CDR3 DNA is TGTGCCAGCAGGATTACAGGGGGCGATAATTCACCCCTCCACTTT. Amino acid sequence: CASRITGGDNSPLHF.

This chain links TRBV6-5 with TRBJ2-7; D not certain. Trimming left V 0 bases short and J 0 bases short, with 9 bases between. Germline-derived CDR1 and CDR2 are MNHEY and SVGAGI. The CDR3 runs to 15 residues. CDR3 protein: CASSYSSPSSYEQYF. The CDR3 bases are TGTGCCAGCAGTTACTCGAGCCCAAGCTCCTACGAGCAGTACTTC.

The chain uses TRBV6-5 and TRBJ1-6; 7 nucleotides match TRBD1. Germline assignment: CDR1 MNHEY and CDR2 SVGAGI. CDR3 length equals 14 residues. The junction had 2 bases not matched to a gene; V was cut back by 2 bases and J by 7 bases. The CDR3 DNA sequence: TGTGCCAGCAGTTACGGGACAGCCAATTCACCCCTCCACTTT. Translating it yields CASSYGTANSPLHF.

V gene TRBV29-1 combines with J gene TRBJ2-7; TRBD2 agrees at 8 bases. V shed 5 bases and J 6 bases; nucleotides not matched to a gene: 6. CDR3 length: 12 amino acids. Germline CDR1 is SQVTM and CDR2 is ANQGSEA. The CDR3 DNA sequence: TGCAGCGTTCGGCGGGAGGATGGCGAGCAGTACTTC. Translated: CSVRREDGEQYF.

In the case of this clone: Additional DNA sequences in this sample encode the identical CDR3. The rearrangement joins TRBV4-1 to TRBJ2-3; TRBD2 agrees at 13 bases. CDR1 is MGHRA and CDR2 is YSYEKL in the germline V gene. Germline trimming cut 0 bases from V and 2 bases from J; bases unmatched to any gene: 2. The CDR3 runs 17 residues. The CDR3 loop reads CASSQEGLAGPTDTQYF. The DNA of the CDR3 is TGCGCCAGCAGCCAAGAGGGACTAGCGGGGCCCACAGATACGCAGTATTTT.